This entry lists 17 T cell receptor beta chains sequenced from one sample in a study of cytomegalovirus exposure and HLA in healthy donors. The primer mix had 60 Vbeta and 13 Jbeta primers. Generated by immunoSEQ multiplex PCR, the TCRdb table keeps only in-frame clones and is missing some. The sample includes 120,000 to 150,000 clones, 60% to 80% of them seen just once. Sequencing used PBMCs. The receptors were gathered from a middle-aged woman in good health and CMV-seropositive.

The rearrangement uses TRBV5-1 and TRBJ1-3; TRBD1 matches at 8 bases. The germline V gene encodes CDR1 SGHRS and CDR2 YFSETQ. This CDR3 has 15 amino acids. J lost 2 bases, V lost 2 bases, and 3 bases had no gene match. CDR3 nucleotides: TGCGCCAGCAGCTTAGACAGGGGCGCTGGAAACACCATATATTTT. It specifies CASSLDRGAGNTIYF.

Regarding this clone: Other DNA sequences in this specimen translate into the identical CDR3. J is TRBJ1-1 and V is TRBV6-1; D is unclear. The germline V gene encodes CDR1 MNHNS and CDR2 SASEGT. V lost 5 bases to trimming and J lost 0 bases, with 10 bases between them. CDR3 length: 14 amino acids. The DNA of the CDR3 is TGTGCCAGCAGTCCCGGGTCCATGAACACTGAAGCTTTCTTT. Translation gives CASSPGSMNTEAFF.

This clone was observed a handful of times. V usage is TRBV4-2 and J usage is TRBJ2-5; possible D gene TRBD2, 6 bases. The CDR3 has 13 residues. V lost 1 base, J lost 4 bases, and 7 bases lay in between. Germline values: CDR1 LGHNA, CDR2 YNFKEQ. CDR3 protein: CASSQGGVETQYF. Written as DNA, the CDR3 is TGTGCCAGCAGCCAAGGCGGGGTAGAGACCCAGTACTTC.

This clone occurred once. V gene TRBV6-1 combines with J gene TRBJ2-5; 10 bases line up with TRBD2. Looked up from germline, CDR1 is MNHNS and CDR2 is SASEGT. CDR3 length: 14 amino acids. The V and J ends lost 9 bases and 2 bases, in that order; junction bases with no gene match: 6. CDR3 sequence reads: CARAERGGQETQYF. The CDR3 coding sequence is TGTGCCAGAGCCGAGCGGGGGGGTCAAGAGACCCAGTACTTC.

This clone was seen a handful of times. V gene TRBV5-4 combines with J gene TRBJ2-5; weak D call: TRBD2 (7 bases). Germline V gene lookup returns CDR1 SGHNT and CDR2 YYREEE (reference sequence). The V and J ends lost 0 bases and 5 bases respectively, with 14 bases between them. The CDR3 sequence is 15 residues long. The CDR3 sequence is CASSLVSGGSETQYF. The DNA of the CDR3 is TGTGCCAGCAGCTTGGTTTCGGGGGGCAGCGAGACCCAGTACTTC.

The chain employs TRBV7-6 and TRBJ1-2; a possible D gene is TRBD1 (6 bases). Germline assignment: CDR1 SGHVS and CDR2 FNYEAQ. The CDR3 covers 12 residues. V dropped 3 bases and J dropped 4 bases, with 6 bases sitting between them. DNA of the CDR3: TGTGCCAGCAGCTTGGACAGCTATGGCTACACCTTC. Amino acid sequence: CASSLDSYGYTF.

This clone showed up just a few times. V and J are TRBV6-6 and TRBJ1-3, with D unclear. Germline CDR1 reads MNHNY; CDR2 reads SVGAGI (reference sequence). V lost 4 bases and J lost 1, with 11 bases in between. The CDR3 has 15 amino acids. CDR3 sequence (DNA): TGTGCCAGCAGTTCCGGCGGCCTATCTGGAAACACCATATATTTT. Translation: CASSSGGLSGNTIYF.

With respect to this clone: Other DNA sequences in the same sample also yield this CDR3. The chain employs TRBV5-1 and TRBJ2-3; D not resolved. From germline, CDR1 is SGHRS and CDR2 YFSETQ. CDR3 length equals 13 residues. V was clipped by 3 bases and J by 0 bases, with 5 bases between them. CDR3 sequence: CASSSGSTDTQYF. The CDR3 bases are TGCGCCAGCAGCTCCGGGAGCACAGATACGCAGTATTTT.

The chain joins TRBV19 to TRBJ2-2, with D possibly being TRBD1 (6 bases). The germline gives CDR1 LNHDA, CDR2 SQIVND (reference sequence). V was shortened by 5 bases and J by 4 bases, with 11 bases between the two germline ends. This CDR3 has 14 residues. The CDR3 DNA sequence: TGTGCCAGTAGTGGTCAGGGGTTCACCGGGGAGCTGTTTTTT. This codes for CASSGQGFTGELFF.

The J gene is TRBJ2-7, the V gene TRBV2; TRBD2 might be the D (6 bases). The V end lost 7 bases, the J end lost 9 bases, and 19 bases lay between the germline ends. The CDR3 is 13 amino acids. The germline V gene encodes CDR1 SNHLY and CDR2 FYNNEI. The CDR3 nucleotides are TGTGCCAGCAAGATAAGCGGGTTCGCGGCGCAGTACTTC. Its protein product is CASKISGFAAQYF.

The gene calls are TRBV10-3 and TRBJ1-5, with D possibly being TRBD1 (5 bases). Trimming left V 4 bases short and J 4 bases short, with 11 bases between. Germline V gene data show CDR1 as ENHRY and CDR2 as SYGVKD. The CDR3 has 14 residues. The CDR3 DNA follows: TGTGCCATCAGTGGTCAGGGTAGGAATCAGCCCCAGCATTTT. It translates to CAISGQGRNQPQHF.

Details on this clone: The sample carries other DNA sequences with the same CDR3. DNA for the CDR3: TGTGCCAGCAGTGGTCAGATGAACACTGAAGCTTTCTTT. Residues: CASSGQMNTEAFF. This chain links TRBV2 with TRBJ1-1; unclear D gene. CDR1 and CDR2 (germline): SNHLY, FYNNEI. The CDR3 loop spans 13 amino acids. V lost 4 bases, J lost 0 bases, and 6 bases lay in between.

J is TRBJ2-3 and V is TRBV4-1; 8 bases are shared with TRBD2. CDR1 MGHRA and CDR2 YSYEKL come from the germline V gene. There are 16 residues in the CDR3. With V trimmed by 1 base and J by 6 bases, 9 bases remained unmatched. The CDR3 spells CASSQVGGATLDTQYF. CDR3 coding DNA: TGCGCCAGCAGCCAAGTCGGGGGGGCTACTTTGGATACGCAGTATTTT.

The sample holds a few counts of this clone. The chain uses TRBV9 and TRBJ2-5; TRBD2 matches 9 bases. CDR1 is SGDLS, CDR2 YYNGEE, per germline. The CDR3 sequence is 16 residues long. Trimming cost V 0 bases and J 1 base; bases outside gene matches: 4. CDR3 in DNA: TGTGCCAGCAGCGTAGGGGTTAGCGGGGGCCAAGAGACCCAGTACTTC. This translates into CASSVGVSGGQETQYF.

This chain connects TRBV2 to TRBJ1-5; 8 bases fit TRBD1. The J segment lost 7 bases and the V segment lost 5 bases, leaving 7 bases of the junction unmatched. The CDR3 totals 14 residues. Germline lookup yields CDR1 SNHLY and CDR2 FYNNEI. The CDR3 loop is CASSSGTGSQPQHF. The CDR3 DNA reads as TGTGCCAGCAGTTCCGGGACAGGTAGCCAGCCCCAGCATTTT. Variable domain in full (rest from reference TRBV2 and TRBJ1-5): EPEVTQTPSHQVTQMGQEVILRCVPISNHLYFYWYRQILGQKVEFLVSFYNNEISEKSEIFDDQFSVERPDGSNFTLKIRSTKLEDSAMYFCASSSGTGSQPQHFGDGTRLSIL.

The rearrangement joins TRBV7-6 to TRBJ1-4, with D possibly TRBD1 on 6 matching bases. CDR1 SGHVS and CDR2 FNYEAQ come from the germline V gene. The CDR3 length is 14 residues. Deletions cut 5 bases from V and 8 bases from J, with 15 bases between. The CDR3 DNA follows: TGTGCCAGCAGCCCATTCAGGGGTAGAGAAAAACTGTTTTTT. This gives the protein CASSPFRGREKLFF.

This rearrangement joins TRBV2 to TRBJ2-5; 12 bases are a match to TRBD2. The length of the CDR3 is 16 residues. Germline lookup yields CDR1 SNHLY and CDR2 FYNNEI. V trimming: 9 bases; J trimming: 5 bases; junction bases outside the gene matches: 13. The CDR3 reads CASSRTSSGGVETQYF. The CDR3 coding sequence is TGTGCCAGTTCCCGAACTTCTAGCGGGGGGGTGGAGACCCAGTACTTC.